A single sample gave rise to the 32 T cell receptor beta chains below, sequenced in a study of CD8 T cells in Susac syndrome. Random hexamers were used to reverse transcribe about 0.45 to 1 ug of RNA. One entry per CDR3 protein, called by TCRdb with MiXCR from the immunoSEQ multiplex PCR reads. Of 250,000 to 350,000 distinct CDR3 sequences listed, roughly nine tenths were seen once; the top ten hold 0.06% to 0.075%. The sample was CD4+ T cells from PBMCs. These receptors were obtained from a human donor with multiple sclerosis.

The CDR3 DNA follows: TGTGCCAGCAGTGAAGGGGGGCATGAAAAACTGTTTTTT. Translated: CASSEGGHEKLFF. The gene calls are TRBV25-1 and TRBJ1-4; weak D call: TRBD1 (6 bases). V shed 2 bases and J shed 6 bases, with 7 bases lying between them. This CDR3 has 13 residues. CDR1 and CDR2 (germline): MGHDK, SYGVNS.

This clonotype showed up just once. This chain uses TRBV7-2 with TRBJ2-3; D gene unclear. The V end was cut by 1 base, the J end by 4 bases, with 12 bases between. Per the germline V gene, CDR1 is SGHTA and CDR2 is FQGNSA. CDR3 length: 15 amino acids. This CDR3 is CASSLGGVRADTQYF. In DNA, the CDR3 is TGTGCCAGCAGCTTAGGAGGTGTTCGGGCAGATACGCAGTATTTT.

V and J are TRBV12-3 or TRBV12-4 and TRBJ2-2; TRBD2 agrees at 7 bases. The junction had 5 bases not matched to a gene; V was cut back by 5 bases and J by 8 bases. The CDR3 spans 13 residues. For the CDR3, the DNA is TGTGCCAGCAGTCCTCAAGCGGGAGGGGAGCTGTTTTTT. Encoded protein: CASSPQAGGELFF.

V usage is TRBV9 and J usage is TRBJ2-3; D unclear. Germline CDR1 reads SGDLS; CDR2 reads YYNGEE. The CDR3 covers 15 residues. Trimming removed 2 bases at V and 8 bases at J, with 18 bases between. CDR3 bases: TGTGCCAGCAGCGTCGGTCATATATCGGGCGGTACGCAGTATTTT. Its translation: CASSVGHISGGTQYF.

DNA of the CDR3: TGTGCCAGCAGCCCTATTATGGGGGGTCGTGGCGGCTACACCTTC. This gives the protein CASSPIMGGRGGYTF. The V and J genes are TRBV3-1 and TRBJ1-2, with a weak D call TRBD1 (5 bases). Germline CDR1 reads LGHDT; CDR2 reads YNNKEL (reference sequence). The CDR3 spans 15 residues. Trimming took 4 bases from V and 8 from J, leaving 20 bases between them.

The chain carries TRBV20-1 and TRBJ2-7, with D uncertain. V lost 6 bases and J lost 0, with 15 bases in between. CDR1 is DFQATT and CDR2 is SNEGSKA in the germline V gene (reference sequence). This CDR3 region has 14 residues. This CDR3 is CSAVGQVLSYEQYF. The CDR3 DNA reads TGCAGTGCCGTTGGGCAGGTCCTCTCCTACGAGCAGTACTTC.

This chain connects TRBV7-2 to TRBJ2-3, with a weak D call TRBD2 (6 bases). The CDR3 runs to 15 residues. Germline CDR1 is SGHTA and CDR2 is FQGNSA. V lost 1 base to trimming and J lost 3 bases, with 11 bases between them. CDR3: CASSLVASDTDTQYF. CDR3 coding DNA: TGTGCCAGCAGCTTAGTTGCTAGCGATACAGATACGCAGTATTTT. Looking up the rest from reference TRBV7-2 and TRBJ2-3 gives the full variable domain: GAGVSQSPSNKVTEKGKDVELRCDPISGHTALYWYRQSLGQGLEFLIYFQGNSAPDKSGLPSDRFSAERTGGSVSTLTIQRTQQEDSAVYLCASSLVASDTDTQYFGPGTRLTVL.

In this sample, this clonotype turned up once. J is TRBJ1-2 and V is TRBV25-1; D is undetermined. CDR1 is MGHDK and CDR2 is SYGVNS in the germline V gene. The CDR3 loop spans 13 amino acids. V shed 3 bases and J shed 7 bases, with 12 bases lying between them. In DNA form, the CDR3 reads TGTGCCAGCAGTGATTTAAGGGTCAGTGGCTACACCTTC. It translates to CASSDLRVSGYTF.

The chain combines TRBV5-1 with TRBJ2-7, with D tentatively TRBD2 (6 bases). Trimming stripped 0 bases from V and 6 bases from J, with 10 bases between. CDR3 size: 13 residues. In germline, CDR1 is SGHRS, CDR2 YFSETQ. This chain's CDR3 is CASSLAGGLEQYF. The CDR3 coding sequence is TGCGCCAGCAGCTTGGCCGGGGGACTCGAGCAGTACTTC.

The V call is TRBV27, the J call TRBJ1-5; 12 bases align to TRBD1. Germline V gives CDR1 MNHEY, CDR2 SMNVEV (reference sequence). The trim removed 5 bases at V and 5 bases at J, leaving 7 bases unmatched. The CDR3 length is 16 residues. CDR3 amino acids: CASSPRDRGLDQPQHF. The CDR3 bases are TGTGCCAGCAGTCCACGGGACAGGGGGCTAGATCAGCCCCAGCATTTT.

The chain uses TRBV5-1 and TRBJ1-1; 12 bases map to TRBD1. After removal of 2 bases from V and 8 bases from J, the junction contained 10 bases not matched to a gene. The CDR3 has 16 residues. The germline V gene encodes CDR1 SGHRS and CDR2 YFSETQ. CDR3 coding DNA: TGCGCCAGCAGCTTTGTATCGGGACAGGGGGCAGGGGAAGCTTTCTTT. Translation gives CASSFVSGQGAGEAFF.

This chain joins TRBV4-2 and TRBJ2-7, with D perhaps TRBD1 (5 bases). V was clipped by 0 bases and J by 7 bases, with 22 bases between them. The CDR3 covers 17 residues. Germline V lookup: CDR1 LGHNA, CDR2 YNFKEQ. As DNA, the CDR3 is TGTGCCAGCAGCCAAGATCAGGGTAGCAGGGTATTGGGTGAGCAGTACTTC. It yields the protein CASSQDQGSRVLGEQYF.

The DNA for the CDR3 is TGTGCCAGCAGCTTAACTAGACCGAGCACCGGGGAGCTGTTTTTT. This translates into CASSLTRPSTGELFF. This chain links TRBV7-8 with TRBJ2-2; TRBD2 might be the D (5 bases). The CDR3 covers 15 residues. Germline CDR1 and CDR2: SGHVS and FQNEAQ. V shed 2 bases and J shed 4 bases, with 11 bases lying between them. The full variable domain, its missing parts supplied by reference TRBV7-8 and TRBJ2-2, is GAGVSQSPRYKVAKRGQDVALRCDPISGHVSLFWYQQALGQGPEFLTYFQNEAQLDKSGLPSDRFFAERPEGSVSTLKIQRTQQEDSAVYLCASSLTRPSTGELFFGEGSRLTVL.

V gene TRBV5-1 combines with J gene TRBJ2-5; D remains unclear. This CDR3 comprises 16 residues. Trimming shortened V by 0 bases and J by 2 bases, and 14 bases separated the two germline ends. Germline V gene lookup returns CDR1 SGHRS and CDR2 YFSETQ. CDR3 region: CASSLDGGRWQETQYF. CDR3 nucleotide sequence: TGCGCCAGCAGCTTGGATGGCGGCAGGTGGCAAGAGACCCAGTACTTC.

V gene TRBV19 combines with J gene TRBJ2-5; D gene uncertain. The CDR3 has 13 residues. With 5 bases removed from V and 1 base from J, the gap between germline ends came to 8 bases. Germline lookup yields CDR1 LNHDA and CDR2 SQIVND (reference sequence). The CDR3 coding sequence is TGTGCCAGTAGTGCGAGGTTCCAAGAGACCCAGTACTTC. It translates to CASSARFQETQYF.

V is TRBV29-1 and J is TRBJ1-5; D perhaps matches TRBD1 (5 bases). V lost 7 bases to trimming and J lost 5 bases, with 18 bases between them. Germline CDR1 SQVTM, CDR2 ANQGSEA. The CDR3 totals 14 residues. The DNA of the CDR3 is TGCAGCGCGAGTGCGGGCAGGGAGGATCAGCCCCAGCATTTT. Amino acid sequence: CSASAGREDQPQHF.

This chain joins TRBV20-1 and TRBJ2-2; D is undetermined. Trimming took 0 bases from V and 5 from J, leaving 10 bases between them. The CDR3 loop spans 14 amino acids. Looked up from germline, CDR1 is DFQATT and CDR2 is SNEGSKA (reference sequence). The CDR3 DNA reads TGCAGTGCTAGAGATTTGGCAGCAACCGGGGAGCTGTTTTTT. Protein sequence: CSARDLAATGELFF.

The chain recombines TRBV24-1 with TRBJ2-2; 8 bases match TRBD2. J gave up 6 bases and V 3 bases, and 11 bases lay outside the gene matches. Germline V gene lookup returns CDR1 KGHDR and CDR2 SFDVKD. This CDR3 comprises 17 residues. The CDR3 DNA is TGTGCCACCAGTGATCCCAGCCAGCGGGGGCGAGCCGGGGAGCTGTTTTTT. This codes for CATSDPSQRGRAGELFF.

DNA for the CDR3: TGTGCCAGCAGTGGCTGGACAGGGGGTAATGAAAAACTGTTTTTT. Encoded protein: CASSGWTGGNEKLFF. This rearrangement joins TRBV25-1 to TRBJ1-4, with 10 bases that match TRBD1. The CDR3 is 15 residues long. Looked up from germline, CDR1 is MGHDK and CDR2 is SYGVNS. V trimming: 4 bases; J trimming: 4 bases; junction bases outside the gene matches: 3. Filled out from reference TRBV25-1 and TRBJ1-4, the complete variable domain reads EADIYQTPRYLVIGTGKKITLECSQTMGHDKMYWYQQDPGMELHLIHYSYGVNSTEKGDLSSESTVSRIRTEHFPLTLESARPSHTSQYLCASSGWTGGNEKLFFGSGTQLSVL.

V usage is TRBV13 and J usage is TRBJ2-1, with D unresolved. Trimming stripped 1 base from V and 0 bases from J, with 13 bases between. The germline V gene encodes CDR1 PRHDT and CDR2 FYEKMQ (reference sequence). The CDR3 totals 17 residues. The CDR3 is CASSLAFRTSSYNEQFF. The CDR3 DNA follows: TGTGCCAGCAGCTTAGCATTCCGAACGAGCTCCTACAATGAGCAGTTCTTC.

The chain carries TRBV10-3 and TRBJ2-3; D remains unclear. The CDR3 loop spans 14 amino acids. The V gene lost 3 bases and the J gene lost 5 bases, with 12 bases spanning the gap. Germline assignment: CDR1 ENHRY and CDR2 SYGVKD. The CDR3 nucleotides are TGTGCCATCAGTGACACAGCCGTAGGAGATACGCAGTATTTT. As protein: CAISDTAVGDTQYF.

V gene TRBV7-8 combines with J gene TRBJ1-2, with 7 nucleotides matching TRBD1. The CDR3 consists of 14 residues. V shed 3 bases, J shed 4 bases, and the junction held 5 bases outside the gene matches. CDR1 and CDR2 from the germline V gene are SGHVS and FQNEAQ. Written as DNA, the CDR3 is TGTGCCAGCAGCTTGACAGGGTTAGGCTATGGCTACACCTTC. Translated, it gives CASSLTGLGYGYTF.

The chain is built from TRBV5-1 and TRBJ2-2; 7 positions match TRBD2. Per the germline V gene, CDR1 is SGHRS and CDR2 is YFSETQ. This CDR3 is 15 amino acids long. Trimming cost V 7 bases and J 0 bases; bases outside gene matches: 6. CDR3 sequence: CASQNGGTNTGELFF. The CDR3, as DNA: TGCGCCAGCCAAAACGGGGGGACGAACACCGGGGAGCTGTTTTTT.

V is TRBV12-3 or TRBV12-4 and J is TRBJ2-2; 7 bases are a match to TRBD2. After removal of 5 bases from V and 5 bases from J, the junction contained 8 bases not matched to a gene. This CDR3 is built from 15 residues. Here the CDR3 DNA reads TGTGCCAGCAGTCTCAAACTAGCGCGAACCGGGGAGCTGTTTTTT. Translating gives CASSLKLARTGELFF.

The CDR3 DNA follows: TGTGCCAGTAGTATAGGTCACACGGGGCGCGGCACAGATACGCAGTATTTT. It specifies CASSIGHTGRGTDTQYF. V gene TRBV19 combines with J gene TRBJ2-3; D is perhaps TRBD1 or TRBD2 (5 bases each). The germline V gene encodes CDR1 LNHDA and CDR2 SQIVND (reference sequence). The CDR3 has 17 residues. Trimming removed 1 base from V and 1 base from J, with 15 bases in between.

The chain recombines TRBV30 with TRBJ1-4; D is uncertain. Germline V gene sequence: CDR1 GTSNPN, CDR2 SVGIG (reference sequence). CDR3 length equals 14 residues. The V end was cut by 2 bases, the J end by 7 bases, with 14 bases between. This chain's CDR3 is CAWSHTRRGEKLFF. CDR3 bases: TGTGCCTGGAGTCACACACGACGGGGTGAAAAACTGTTTTTT.

The chain has TRBV7-9 and TRBJ1-4; tentative D call: TRBD1 (6 bases). The CDR3 extends over 15 amino acids. Trimming shortened V by 3 bases and J by 5 bases, and 13 bases separated the two germline ends. Germline V gene sequence: CDR1 SEHNR, CDR2 FQNEAQ (reference sequence). The CDR3 sequence: CASSFGGQENEKLFF. CDR3 bases: TGTGCCAGCAGCTTCGGGGGACAAGAAAATGAAAAACTGTTTTTT.

V is TRBV6-2 or TRBV6-3 and J is TRBJ2-2; TRBD1 aligns across 7 bases. Germline CDR1 and CDR2: MNHEY and SVGEGT. CDR3 length: 16 residues. V shed 1 base and J 1 base; nucleotides not matched to a gene: 3. CDR3 nucleotide sequence: TGTGCCAGCAGTTACTACGGGACAGAGAACACCGGGGAGCTGTTTTTT. Residues: CASSYYGTENTGELFF.

This clonotype appeared a few times. The chain employs TRBV6-1 and TRBJ2-2; D is perhaps TRBD2 (5 bases). Germline V CDR1 and CDR2: MNHNS, SASEGT. Trimming shortened V by 8 bases and J by 5 bases, and 15 bases separated the two germline ends. The CDR3 is 14 residues long. Written as DNA, the CDR3 is TGTGCCAGCTCCCGGACTGGAACGACCGGGGAGCTGTTTTTT. Protein: CASSRTGTTGELFF.

This chain uses TRBV30 with TRBJ1-5; D call uncertain. The CDR3 totals 14 residues. The germline V gene encodes CDR1 GTSNPN and CDR2 SVGIG (reference sequence). Trimming stripped 1 base from V and 5 bases from J, with 12 bases between. The CDR3 here is CAWSAPPGYQPQHF. CDR3 coding DNA: TGTGCCTGGAGTGCCCCCCCTGGGTATCAGCCCCAGCATTTT.

This clonotype was observed a handful of times. The chain couples TRBV12-3 or TRBV12-4 to TRBJ1-1; a weak D match, TRBD1 (5 bases). CDR3 length: 14 residues. Trimming took 5 bases from V and 0 from J, leaving 10 bases between them. CDR3 region: CASSGGLLNTEAFF. The CDR3 DNA reads as TGTGCCAGCAGTGGGGGACTTCTGAACACTGAAGCTTTCTTT.

The chain employs TRBV24-1 and TRBJ2-1; TRBD2 agrees at 8 bases. J gave up 4 bases and V 6 bases, and 10 bases lay outside the gene matches. CDR1 is KGHDR, CDR2 SFDVKD, per germline. CDR3 size: 16 residues. The CDR3: CATSHGLAGVYNEQFF. CDR3 DNA: TGTGCCACCAGTCACGGACTAGCAGGAGTTTACAATGAGCAGTTCTTC.